Listed here are 26 T cell receptor beta chains from one sample, sequenced in a study of cytomegalovirus exposure and HLA in healthy donors. The primer mix had 60 Vbeta and 13 Jbeta primers. Clones were sequenced by immunoSEQ multiplex PCR, and TCRdb holds only the in-frame ones, with some missing. The sample lists roughly 100,000 clones; 81% were seen once. Sequences were obtained from PBMCs. The receptors were sampled from a man between 40 and 49 years old in good health and CMV-seropositive.

The chain links TRBV4-1 to TRBJ1-2; D gene ambiguous. The CDR3 has 14 amino acids. The V gene lost 0 bases and the J gene lost 6 bases, with 11 bases spanning the gap. Germline lookup yields CDR1 MGHRA and CDR2 YSYEKL. The CDR3 DNA reads TGCGCCAGCAGCCAAGAGAGAGGGAACAATGGCTACACCTTC. Its protein product is CASSQERGNNGYTF.

The table lists this clone with a few counts. The chain combines TRBV6-5 with TRBJ1-1, with TRBD1 as a possible D gene (5 bases). CDR1 MNHEY and CDR2 SVGAGI come from the germline V gene. Between the trimmed V and J ends, which lost 2 bases and 1 base, there was a span of 14 bases. This CDR3 has 16 amino acids. The CDR3 spells CASSYAARTSNTEAFF. The DNA of the CDR3 is TGTGCCAGCAGTTACGCCGCCCGGACATCGAACACTGAAGCTTTCTTT.

V is TRBV6-5 and J is TRBJ1-3, with 8 bases identical to TRBD1. With 2 bases clipped from V and 5 bases from J, the junction kept 8 bases outside the gene matches. This CDR3 spans 16 amino acids. From germline, CDR1 is MNHEY and CDR2 SVGAGI. CDR3 in DNA: TGTGCCAGCAGTTACAAAATGAGGACAGGGAGAAACACCATATATTTT. It specifies CASSYKMRTGRNTIYF.

The chain uses TRBV19 and TRBJ1-2, with 8 nucleotides matching TRBD1. Trimming removed 0 bases from V and 6 bases from J; junction bases left unmatched: 3. Germline CDR1 and CDR2: LNHDA and SQIVND (reference sequence). This CDR3 has 14 residues. The CDR3 region is CASSIDRGRDGYTF. In DNA, the CDR3 is TGTGCCAGTAGTATAGACAGGGGGCGAGATGGCTACACCTTC.

This chain joins TRBV6-6 and TRBJ1-5, with a possible D match to TRBD1 (6 bases). With 0 bases removed from V and 7 bases from J, the gap between germline ends came to 10 bases. Germline lookup yields CDR1 MNHNY and CDR2 SVGAGI (reference sequence). The CDR3 loop spans 14 amino acids. CDR3 DNA sequence: TGTGCCAGCAGTTACTCCACAGGGAAACAGCCCCAGCATTTT. Protein product: CASSYSTGKQPQHF.

The CDR3 loop reads CASRWQAGSDGYTF. For the CDR3, the DNA is TGCGCCAGCAGGTGGCAGGCAGGGTCGGATGGCTACACCTTC. The chain combines TRBV5-1 with TRBJ1-2, with D perhaps TRBD1 (5 bases). The CDR3 covers 14 residues. CDR1 and CDR2 (germline): SGHRS, YFSETQ. Trimming cost V 5 bases and J 6 bases, with 17 bases left between them. The full variable domain, rest sourced from reference TRBV5-1 and TRBJ1-2, is KAGVTQTPRYLIKTRGQQVTLSCSPISGHRSVSWYQQTPGQGLQFLFEYFSETQRNKGNFPGRFSGRQFSNSRSEMNVSTLELGDSALYLCASRWQAGSDGYTFGSGTRLTVV.

Only one count was recorded for this clone. V and J are TRBV27 and TRBJ2-3; 7 bases map to TRBD1. Germline V gives CDR1 MNHEY, CDR2 SMNVEV (reference sequence). The trim removed 6 bases at V and 6 bases at J, leaving 6 bases unmatched. The CDR3 is made up of 13 amino acids. This chain's CDR3 is CASSPRGSDTQYF. The CDR3 nucleotides are TGTGCCAGCAGCCCCAGGGGGTCTGATACGCAGTATTTT.

The rearrangement joins TRBV2 to TRBJ2-5, with 16 bases aligning to TRBD2. The CDR3 is 15 amino acids. Germline loops: CDR1 SNHLY, CDR2 FYNNEI. J was trimmed by 6 bases and V by 6 bases; bases with no gene match: 4. CDR3 loop: CASRGTSGGAKTQYF. In nucleotides, the CDR3 is TGTGCCAGCAGGGGGACTAGCGGGGGGGCTAAGACCCAGTACTTC.

The chain carries TRBV29-1 and TRBJ1-3; D is undetermined. Trimming took 4 bases from V and 0 from J, leaving 7 bases between them. The CDR3 covers 13 residues. Germline V gene lookup returns CDR1 SQVTM and CDR2 ANQGSEA. CDR3 sequence (DNA): TGCAGCGTTGTGCGACTCTCTGGAAACACCATATATTTT. Amino acids: CSVVRLSGNTIYF.

The genes are TRBV6-1 and TRBJ1-3; TRBD1 agrees at 8 bases. Germline V gene lookup returns CDR1 MNHNS and CDR2 SASEGT. V shed 8 bases, J shed 4 bases, and the junction held 4 bases outside the gene matches. This CDR3 is 13 amino acids long. The CDR3 DNA reads TGTGCCAGCTCCGACAGGGGAGGAAACACCATATATTTT. Residues: CASSDRGGNTIYF.

The chain carries TRBV7-8 and TRBJ2-1; 11 bases agree with TRBD2. Per germline, CDR1 SGHVS and CDR2 FQNEAQ. The CDR3 has 17 amino acids. Losses at the gene ends were 0 bases for V and 7 bases for J; bases not matched to a gene: 8. The CDR3 DNA reads TGTGCCAGCAGCTTAGCTCCGGGACTAGCGGTAGGAAATGAGCAGTTCTTC. This gives the protein CASSLAPGLAVGNEQFF.

V is TRBV6-5 and J is TRBJ2-7; TRBD2 aligns across 10 bases. Germline V gene data show CDR1 as MNHEY and CDR2 as SVGAGI. Losses at the gene ends were 0 bases for V and 3 bases for J; bases not matched to a gene: 2. The CDR3 has 15 amino acids. This CDR3 is CASSYSGTSVYEQYF. The DNA for the CDR3 is TGTGCCAGCAGTTACTCAGGGACTAGCGTCTACGAGCAGTACTTC.

This sequence joins TRBV28 and TRBJ2-1, with D perhaps TRBD2 (6 bases). CDR1 is MDHEN, CDR2 SYDVKM, per germline. V was shortened by 6 bases and J by 7 bases, with 13 bases between the two germline ends. The CDR3 spans 13 residues. The CDR3 loop reads CASRNDRGNEQFF. The CDR3 coding sequence is TGTGCCAGCAGGAATGATCGGGGGAATGAGCAGTTCTTC.

This clone has a handful of counts. The rearrangement uses TRBV18 and TRBJ2-5; D is undetermined. Germline V gene lookup returns CDR1 KGHSH and CDR2 LQKENI. V was cut by 6 bases and J by 4 bases, with 12 bases left in between. CDR3 length: 13 amino acids. This CDR3 is CASSPGGAETQYF. The CDR3 nucleotides are TGTGCCAGCTCGCCAGGCGGCGCAGAGACCCAGTACTTC.

The genes are TRBV29-1 and TRBJ2-7, with D possibly being TRBD2 (6 bases). This CDR3 has 11 residues. V was trimmed by 1 base and J by 6 bases, leaving 7 bases between them. Germline loops: CDR1 SQVTM, CDR2 ANQGSEA. In DNA form, the CDR3 reads TGCAGCGTTGAAGTGGGACTCGAGCAGTACTTC. Translated: CSVEVGLEQYF.

This chain links TRBV6-6 with TRBJ1-1; D gene unclear. Germline V gene sequence: CDR1 MNHNY, CDR2 SVGAGI (reference sequence). This CDR3 region has 11 residues. Trimming removed 2 bases at V and 11 bases at J, with 9 bases between. The CDR3 DNA reads as TGTGCCAGCAGTTACGGGTGGGAGGCTTTCTTT. This gives the protein CASSYGWEAFF.

The CDR3 DNA follows: TGCGCCAGCAGCCTAACAGGGGGAGAGACCCAGTACTTC. Translating it yields CASSLTGGETQYF. The V gene is TRBV5-1, the J gene TRBJ2-5, with 8 bases lining up with TRBD1. V lost 4 bases and J lost 4; bases outside the gene matches: 3. Germline-derived CDR1 and CDR2 are SGHRS and YFSETQ. The CDR3 runs 13 residues.

This clone appeared once. V and J are TRBV6-6 and TRBJ1-3; maybe TRBD1 (6 bases). This CDR3 has 16 amino acids. Germline values: CDR1 MNHNY, CDR2 SVGAGI (reference sequence). The germline V and J ends were trimmed by 5 bases and 0 bases, with 14 bases remaining between them. CDR3 DNA sequence: TGTGCCAGCAGTCTCCAGGGGCCCCGCTCTGGAAACACCATATATTTT. This translates into CASSLQGPRSGNTIYF.

The chain links TRBV9 to TRBJ1-3; TRBD1 matches 7 bases. CDR1 SGDLS and CDR2 YYNGEE come from the germline V gene. Unmatched junction bases numbered 6, after V lost 4 bases and J lost 8 bases. This CDR3 is built from 13 residues. Here the CDR3 reads CASSPGTVDTIYF. CDR3 nucleotide sequence: TGTGCCAGCAGCCCCGGGACAGTGGACACCATATATTTT.

CDR3 DNA sequence: TGCGCCAGCAGTGAGTCGAAGACAGGGGATGGCTACACCTTC. Translation gives CASSESKTGDGYTF. The V and J genes are TRBV10-2 and TRBJ1-2; 8 nucleotides line up with TRBD1. V shed 0 bases, J shed 6 bases, and the junction held 3 bases outside the gene matches. The CDR3 has 14 residues. Per the germline V gene, CDR1 is WSHSY and CDR2 is SAAADI.

The chain employs TRBV5-1 and TRBJ2-3; 9 nucleotides line up with TRBD2. Germline V gene sequence: CDR1 SGHRS, CDR2 YFSETQ. V was pared by 4 bases and J by 0 bases, with 0 bases of the junction left unmatched. The CDR3 runs to 14 residues. In DNA, the CDR3 is TGCGCCAGCAGCGGGACTAGCAGCACAGATACGCAGTATTTT. Translation: CASSGTSSTDTQYF.

This sequence joins TRBV4-1 and TRBJ1-1; D ambiguous. Germline values: CDR1 MGHRA, CDR2 YSYEKL. V was trimmed by 4 bases and J by 5 bases, leaving 17 bases between them. The CDR3 contains 15 residues. In nucleotides, the CDR3 is TGCGCCAGCAGCCTGGCCCTAGAAACCTTGACTGAAGCTTTCTTT. Translated: CASSLALETLTEAFF.

The chain has TRBV18 and TRBJ1-1, with D possibly being TRBD1 (6 bases). The CDR3 is 14 amino acids. V was trimmed by 5 bases and J by 4 bases, leaving 14 bases between them. Germline V lookup: CDR1 KGHSH, CDR2 LQKENI. DNA for the CDR3: TGTGCCAGCTCAAGCTACCGGGACACCACTGAAGCTTTCTTT. Translation: CASSSYRDTTEAFF.

The V gene is TRBV18, the J gene TRBJ1-5; D gene ambiguous. CDR3 length: 14 amino acids. Trimming cost V 2 bases and J 2 bases, with 7 bases left between them. CDR1 and CDR2 from the germline V gene are KGHSH and LQKENI. DNA for the CDR3: TGTGCCAGCTCACCAGTCAGTGGCAATCAGCCCCAGCATTTT. It yields the protein CASSPVSGNQPQHF.

The V and J genes are TRBV18 and TRBJ2-2; no clear D. Between the trimmed V and J ends, which lost 3 bases and 6 bases, there was a span of 8 bases. This CDR3 is built from 13 residues. Germline V gene data show CDR1 as KGHSH and CDR2 as LQKENI. The CDR3 loop reads CASSPRGSGELFF. The CDR3 nucleotides read TGTGCCAGCTCACCCCGAGGTTCCGGGGAGCTGTTTTTT.

This sequence joins TRBV9 and TRBJ2-7, with D possibly being TRBD1 (6 bases). The V end lost 0 bases, the J end lost 2 bases, and 12 bases lay between the germline ends. This CDR3 is built from 15 residues. The germline V gene encodes CDR1 SGDLS and CDR2 YYNGEE. Here the CDR3 DNA reads TGTGCCAGCAGCGTAGCTGGGGGCCCCACCTACGAGCAGTACTTC. Amino acids: CASSVAGGPTYEQYF.